This is a list of T cell receptor beta chains from one sample in a study of T cell changes during pregnancy in multiple sclerosis. The data were produced by immunoSEQ multiplex PCR, yet TCRdb's version contains in-frame clones alone and is incomplete. The top ten hold about 5.7% of the sample, which has 29,000 or so clones, roughly 92% seen once. The material was CD8+ T cells from peripheral blood mononuclear cells, obtained before pregnancy. The source of these receptors is a female donor with multiple sclerosis, enrolled in a pregnancy study. CDR3s include the opening cysteine and the closing phenylalanine or tryptophan. The D gene is left open where the match is weak. Clone sizes are given selectively: once, few, many, or a class where the clone is expanded.

V: TRBV2
length: 13
size: .
J: TRBJ2-7
D: .
CDR3: CASLGASSYEQYF
DNA: TGTGCCAGCCTGGGGGCGAGCTCCTACGAGCAGTACTTC

V: TRBV7-9
length: 13
size: few
J: TRBJ1-1
D: .
CDR3: CASSLPIGTEAFF
DNA: TGTGCCAGCAGCCTCCCCATCGGCACTGAAGCTTTCTTT

V: TRBV27
length: 12
size: .
J: TRBJ2-3
D: .
CDR3: CASTGGPDTQYF
DNA: TGTGCCAGCACCGGGGGTCCAGATACGCAGTATTTT

V: TRBV20-1
length: 11
size: .
J: TRBJ1-1
D: .
CDR3: CSARRTTEAFF
DNA: TGCAGTGCTAGAAGGACAACTGAAGCTTTCTTT

V: TRBV27
length: 15
size: .
J: TRBJ1-2
D: TRBD1
CDR3: CASSHTTGGFYGYTF
DNA: TGTGCCAGCAGTCACACGACAGGGGGATTCTATGGCTACACCTTC

V: TRBV5-1
length: 16
size: .
J: TRBJ1-1
D: .
CDR3: CASSFRAVGGGTEAFF
DNA: TGCGCCAGCAGCTTCCGGGCAGTGGGGGGGGGCACTGAAGCTTTCTTT

V: TRBV14
length: 17
size: once
J: TRBJ2-4
D: TRBD2
CDR3: CASSQVGTGGTKNIQYF
DNA: TGTGCCAGCAGCCAAGTAGGGACGGGGGGAACCAAAAACATTCAGTACTTC

V: TRBV2
length: 14
size: .
J: TRBJ1-5
D: .
CDR3: CASSVFGSNQPQHF
DNA: TGTGCCAGCAGTGTGTTCGGGAGCAATCAGCCCCAGCATTTT

V: TRBV27
length: 17
size: .
J: TRBJ2-5
D: TRBD2
CDR3: CASSPRGLAGTQETQYF
DNA: TGTGCCAGCAGTCCCCGGGGACTAGCGGGGACCCAAGAGACCCAGTACTTC

V: TRBV14
length: 16
size: .
J: TRBJ2-7
D: .
CDR3: CASSQGRGGPNYEQYF
DNA: TGTGCCAGCAGCCAAGGCCGAGGAGGGCCGAACTACGAGCAGTACTTC

V: TRBV29-1
length: 13
size: .
J: TRBJ2-1
D: TRBD2
CDR3: CSVAGGTYNEQFF
DNA: TGCAGCGTTGCGGGGGGAACGTACAATGAGCAGTTCTTC

V: TRBV19
length: 15
size: few
J: TRBJ2-1
D: TRBD2
CDR3: CASSITSGGANEQFF
DNA: TGTGCCAGTAGTATAACTAGCGGGGGGGCCAATGAGCAGTTCTTC

V: TRBV7-9
length: 15
size: .
J: TRBJ2-7
D: TRBD1
CDR3: CASSSRDREAYEQYF
DNA: TGTGCCAGCAGCTCCAGGGACAGGGAGGCCTACGAGCAGTACTTC

V: TRBV7-8
length: 18
size: .
J: TRBJ1-5
D: TRBD1
CDR3: CASSLSPTGGKSNQPQHF
DNA: TGTGCCAGCAGCTTATCGCCTACAGGGGGCAAGAGCAATCAGCCCCAGCATTTT

V: TRBV4-3
length: 14
size: .
J: TRBJ2-7
D: TRBD1
CDR3: CASSQDRGAYEQYF
DNA: TGCGCCAGCAGCCAGGACAGGGGGGCCTACGAGCAGTACTTC

V: TRBV9
length: 17
size: .
J: TRBJ2-7
D: .
CDR3: CASSADNGGPGDYEQYF
DNA: TGTGCCAGCAGCGCGGACAATGGGGGACCGGGAGACTACGAGCAGTACTTC

V: TRBV29-1
length: 18
size: .
J: TRBJ1-3
D: TRBD1
CDR3: CSVEVADRGELVGNTIYF
DNA: TGCAGCGTTGAAGTTGCGGACAGGGGGGAACTGGTTGGAAACACCATATATTTT

V: TRBV18
length: 14
size: .
J: TRBJ2-1
D: TRBD1
CDR3: CASSPLDRANEQFF
DNA: TGTGCCAGCTCACCCCTGGACAGGGCGAATGAGCAGTTCTTC

V: TRBV6-6
length: 14
size: .
J: TRBJ2-2
D: TRBD1
CDR3: CASSDRGPGGELFF
DNA: TGTGCCAGCAGTGACAGGGGGCCCGGCGGGGAGCTGTTTTTT

V: TRBV27
length: 14
size: .
J: TRBJ2-4
D: .
CDR3: CASSWTAEGNIQYF
DNA: TGTGCCAGCAGTTGGACAGCAGAGGGAAACATTCAGTACTTC

V: TRBV28
length: 18
size: .
J: TRBJ2-3
D: TRBD2
CDR3: CASSPGLAGAVGTDTQYF
DNA: TGTGCCAGCAGTCCCGGACTAGCGGGAGCGGTGGGCACAGATACGCAGTATTTT

V: TRBV15
length: 16
size: .
J: TRBJ1-1
D: TRBD1
CDR3: CATSRKDRGLGTEAFF
DNA: TGTGCCACCAGCAGAAAAGACAGGGGATTAGGCACTGAAGCTTTCTTT

V: TRBV28
length: 12
size: .
J: TRBJ2-7
D: .
CDR3: CASLGLSYEQYF
DNA: TGTGCCAGCCTTGGACTTTCCTACGAGCAGTACTTC

V: TRBV14
length: 13
size: .
J: TRBJ2-7
D: TRBD1
CDR3: CASSRQGAYEQYF
DNA: TGTGCCAGCAGCCGACAGGGGGCCTACGAGCAGTACTTC

V: TRBV6-4
length: 14
size: few
J: TRBJ2-1
D: TRBD1
CDR3: CASSDGQTGNEQFF
DNA: TGTGCCAGCAGTGATGGCCAGACAGGGAATGAGCAGTTCTTC

V: TRBV6-1
length: 14
size: .
J: TRBJ2-5
D: .
CDR3: CASRTGGDMETQYF
DNA: TGTGCCAGCAGGACAGGAGGTGACATGGAGACCCAGTACTTC

V: TRBV7-8
length: 16
size: .
J: TRBJ2-3
D: TRBD1
CDR3: CASSSDRGHNTDTQYF
DNA: TGTGCCAGCAGCTCGGACAGGGGGCATAACACAGATACGCAGTATTTT

V: TRBV27
length: 15
size: .
J: TRBJ2-1
D: TRBD2
CDR3: CASSPGTRNYNEQFF
DNA: TGTGCCAGCAGCCCTGGGACTAGGAACTACAATGAGCAGTTCTTC